Listed below are T cell receptor beta chains from one sample, sequenced in a study of control samples from healthy donors and cancer patients. TCRdb's copy holds only in-frame clones and misses some; the assay was immunoSEQ multiplex PCR. The table has about 120,000 clones, around 87% seen once. The sample was PBMCs. Receptor source: a woman in her fifties or sixties with colorectal cancer. Each CDR3 is given with its conserved first and last residue. D genes are given only for firm matches. Rows give clone size only sometimes, using once, few, many, or a class for an expanded clone.

TRBV6-8,NA,TRBJ2-7,NA,TGTGCCAGCAGCTTAGGGGGTTCCGAGCAGTACTTC,CASSLGGSEQYF
TRBV4-2,NA,TRBJ2-7,once,TGTGCCCCCTGGGGGGCGGGAGACTGGTACGAGCAGTACTTC,CAPWGAGDWYEQYF
TRBV25-1,NA,TRBJ2-7,NA,TGTGCCACCGAAATTGGAGGGGTCTACGAGCAGTACTTC,CATEIGGVYEQYF
TRBV27,TRBD2,TRBJ2-1,NA,TGTGCCAGCAGTTTTACTAGCGGGAGCAATGAGCAGTTCTTC,CASSFTSGSNEQFF
TRBV5-7,NA,TRBJ2-5,NA,TGTGCCAGCAGCTTGGGAAGAGGGGAGACCCAGTACTTC,CASSLGRGETQYF
TRBV7-8,NA,TRBJ2-5,NA,TGTGCCAGCAGCCCATTAGGGAGTGGGACCCAGTACTTC,CASSPLGSGTQYF
TRBV21-1,NA,TRBJ2-7,NA,TGTGCCAGCAGCAGGGACAGCGACTCCGTCGAGCAGTACTTC,CASSRDSDSVEQYF
TRBV6-5,NA,TRBJ2-1,NA,TGTGCCAGCAGTTACTCGATAAGCGATGAGCAGTTCTTC,CASSYSISDEQFF
TRBV11-2,NA,TRBJ1-1,once,TGTGCCAGCAGCTTAATGTCGGGGTCTGAAGCTTTCTTT,CASSLMSGSEAFF
TRBV6-5,TRBD1,TRBJ1-4,NA,TGTGCCAGCAGCCCCGGGACAGGGGCGGAAAAACTGTTTTTT,CASSPGTGAEKLFF
TRBV6-5,NA,TRBJ1-4,NA,TGTGCCAGCACATTTAGGTCAGGGGACTTTCGGGAACTGTTTTTT,CASTFRSGDFRELFF
TRBV19,NA,TRBJ2-3,NA,TGTGCCAGTAGTAATTGGGGTGGGCAGTATTTT,CASSNWGGQYF
TRBV6-5,TRBD1,TRBJ2-2,NA,TGTGCCACCCGACAGGGCGGCACCGGGGAGCTGTTTTTT,CATRQGGTGELFF
TRBV6-2/TRBV6-3,TRBD1,TRBJ1-2,NA,TGTGCCAGCAGTTATCAGGGGGACACTGGCGGCTACACCTTC,CASSYQGDTGGYTF
TRBV19,NA,TRBJ1-3,NA,TGTGCCAGTACGGCTGCGCTGGGAAACACCATATATTTT,CASTAALGNTIYF
TRBV19,NA,TRBJ1-6,NA,TGTGCCAGTCAACACGGGGAAACTAATTCACCCCTCCACTTT,CASQHGETNSPLHF
TRBV7-3,TRBD1,TRBJ2-1,NA,TGTGCCAGCAGCTCATTAGGACAGGGTTTCAATGAGCAGTTCTTC,CASSSLGQGFNEQFF
TRBV5-1,NA,TRBJ2-7,NA,TGCGCCAGCAGCTTCCAGGGATACGAGCAGTACTTC,CASSFQGYEQYF
TRBV5-1,TRBD2,TRBJ2-1,NA,TGCGCCAGCAGCTTATGGCTAGCGGGGGGTACGAACAATGAGCAGTTCTTC,CASSLWLAGGTNNEQFF
TRBV28,NA,TRBJ2-5,NA,TGTGCCAGCAGTTTATGGGGGGCCGACGACTTCCAAGAGACCCAGTACTTC,CASSLWGADDFQETQYF
TRBV13,NA,TRBJ1-1,NA,TGTGCCAGCAGCTTAGTGGGGAACACTGAAGCTTTCTTT,CASSLVGNTEAFF
TRBV10-3,TRBD2,TRBJ2-3,NA,TGTGCCATCAGTGAGGGGACTAGCGGGGCTCTCGGAGATACGCAGTATTTT,CAISEGTSGALGDTQYF
TRBV5-4,TRBD1,TRBJ1-1,NA,TGTGCCAGCAGCACAGGGGATCGAACTGAAGCTTTCTTT,CASSTGDRTEAFF
TRBV5-1,NA,TRBJ1-1,NA,TGCGCCAGCACATCTGGGTCCACTGAAGCTTTCTTT,CASTSGSTEAFF